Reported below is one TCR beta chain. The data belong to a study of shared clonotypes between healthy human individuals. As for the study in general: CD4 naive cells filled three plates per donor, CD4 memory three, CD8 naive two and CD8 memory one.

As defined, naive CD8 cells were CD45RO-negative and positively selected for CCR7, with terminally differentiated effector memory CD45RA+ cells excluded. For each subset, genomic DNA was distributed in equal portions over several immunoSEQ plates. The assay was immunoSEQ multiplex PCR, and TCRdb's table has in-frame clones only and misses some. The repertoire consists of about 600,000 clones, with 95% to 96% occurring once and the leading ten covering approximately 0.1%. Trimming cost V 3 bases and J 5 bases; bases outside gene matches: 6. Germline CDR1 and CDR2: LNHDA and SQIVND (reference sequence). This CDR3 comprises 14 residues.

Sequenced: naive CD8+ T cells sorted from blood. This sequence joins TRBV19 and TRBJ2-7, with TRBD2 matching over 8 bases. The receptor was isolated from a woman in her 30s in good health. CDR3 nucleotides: TGTGCCAGTAGTATCCCGGGGGGGTTCCACGAGCAGTACTTC. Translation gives CASSIPGGFHEQYF.